The 14 T cell receptor beta chains below all came from one sample that was sequenced in a study of cytotoxic CD8 clonotypes in ibrutinib-treated CLL. The data were produced by immunoSEQ multiplex PCR, yet TCRdb's version contains in-frame clones alone and is incomplete. The data show some 290,000 clones, with roughly 79% seen just once and 6.7% held by the top ten. Material: PBMCs, obtained before ibrutinib treatment. The receptors come from a human donor with chronic lymphocytic leukemia.

This sequence joins TRBV5-1 and TRBJ1-2; D may be TRBD1 (6 bases). V was shortened by 0 bases and J by 4 bases, with 13 bases between the two germline ends. CDR1 SGHRS and CDR2 YFSETQ come from the germline V gene. The CDR3 is made up of 15 amino acids. DNA for the CDR3: TGCGCCAGCAGCTTGGAAGTAACAGGGACCTATGGCTACACCTTC. Translation: CASSLEVTGTYGYTF.

The chain uses TRBV28 and TRBJ2-3; possibly TRBD2 for D (5 bases). Trimming cost V 4 bases and J 2 bases, with 13 bases left between them. The length of the CDR3 is 15 residues. Germline-derived CDR1 and CDR2 are MDHEN and SYDVKM. CDR3 bases: TGTGCCAGCAGTTCCCCACTCGGGAACACAGATACGCAGTATTTT. Translating it yields CASSSPLGNTDTQYF. Full variable domain (outside the CDR3, taken from reference TRBV28 and TRBJ2-3): DVKVTQSSRYLVKRTGEKVFLECVQDMDHENMFWYRQDPGLGLRLIYFSYDVKMKEKGDIPEGYSVSREKKERFSLILESASTNQTSMYLCASSSPLGNTDTQYFGPGTRLTVL.

V gene TRBV9 combines with J gene TRBJ1-1; possible D gene TRBD1, 5 bases. With 0 bases removed from V and 5 bases from J, the gap between germline ends came to 14 bases. The CDR3 is 15 residues long. The germline CDR1 and CDR2 sequences are SGDLS and YYNGEE. CDR3 residues: CASSVAIGGQTEAFF. CDR3 DNA sequence: TGTGCCAGCAGCGTAGCAATTGGAGGACAAACTGAAGCTTTCTTT.

The chain joins TRBV5-1 to TRBJ2-2; possibly TRBD2 for D (6 bases). From germline, CDR1 is SGHRS and CDR2 YFSETQ. V was cut by 5 bases and J by 3 bases, with 11 bases left in between. The CDR3 has 14 amino acids. The CDR3 is CASSPGGYTGELFF. The CDR3 DNA is TGCGCCAGCAGTCCCGGGGGTTACACCGGGGAGCTGTTTTTT. The full variable domain, in which reference TRBV5-1 and TRBJ2-2 provide the parts outside the CDR3, is KAGVTQTPRYLIKTRGQQVTLSCSPISGHRSVSWYQQTPGQGLQFLFEYFSETQRNKGNFPGRFSGRQFSNSRSEMNVSTLELGDSALYLCASSPGGYTGELFFGEGSRLTVL.

CDR3 sequence reads: CASSTYRGYQETQYF. The CDR3 DNA follows: TGTGCCAGCAGCACCTACAGGGGATACCAAGAGACCCAGTACTTC. This chain links TRBV7-2 with TRBJ2-5; TRBD1 matches at 7 bases. The CDR3 loop spans 15 amino acids. CDR1 and CDR2 (germline): SGHTA, FQGNSA. The J segment lost 0 bases and the V segment lost 5 bases, leaving 6 bases of the junction unmatched.

The gene calls are TRBV2 and TRBJ2-7; D is possibly TRBD1 (6 bases). Trimming left V 1 base short and J 4 bases short, with 20 bases between. Germline lookup yields CDR1 SNHLY and CDR2 FYNNEI. The CDR3 has 17 amino acids. The DNA for the CDR3 is TGTGCCAGCAGTGAAGGGTTGGGGGACAACGTTTTTTACGAGCAGTACTTC. Translated: CASSEGLGDNVFYEQYF.

This chain links TRBV15 with TRBJ2-2, with 8 nucleotides matching TRBD2. CDR3 length: 14 amino acids. V dropped 4 bases and J dropped 5; count of bases not matched to a gene: 3. CDR1 is LNHNV and CDR2 is YYDKDF in the germline V gene (reference sequence). In DNA, the CDR3 is TGTGCCACCAGCAAGCGGGAGTGGACCGGGGAGCTGTTTTTT. Translated: CATSKREWTGELFF.

V and J are TRBV10-1 and TRBJ2-5; no reliable D call. Germline values: CDR1 WNHNN, CDR2 SYGVQD (reference sequence). The CDR3 sequence is 13 residues long. Trimming left V 10 bases short and J 2 bases short, with 14 bases between. The CDR3 coding sequence is TGCGCCACCCGTTCCATAGCACAAGAGACCCAGTACTTC. Its translation: CATRSIAQETQYF.

The chain carries TRBV10-1 and TRBJ2-5, with D tentatively TRBD2 (8 bases). V dropped 4 bases and J dropped 5 bases, with 20 bases sitting between them. This CDR3 has 16 amino acids. Germline V CDR1 and CDR2: WNHNN, SYGVQD (reference sequence). This chain's CDR3 is CASSGIRLAGQETQYF. The DNA of the CDR3 is TGCGCCAGCAGTGGTATTAGGTTAGCGGGACAGGAGACCCAGTACTTC.

This chain joins TRBV6-6 and TRBJ1-1; 8 bases align to TRBD1. The V gene end was trimmed by 6 bases and the J gene end by 11 bases; junction bases not matched to a gene: 5. Germline values: CDR1 MNHNY, CDR2 SVGAGI (reference sequence). This CDR3 comprises 11 residues. The CDR3 loop is CASSPGGQAFF. CDR3 nucleotide sequence: TGTGCCAGCAGCCCAGGGGGCCAGGCTTTCTTT.

CDR3 protein: CARHCEGSGRSYEQYF. In DNA form, the CDR3 reads TGCGCCAGACATTGCGAGGGTTCTGGTCGCTCGTACGAGCAGTACTTC. The rearrangement links TRBV5-1 to TRBJ2-7, with D maybe TRBD2 (5 bases). The germline V and J ends were trimmed by 8 bases and 4 bases, with 25 bases remaining between them. Germline V gene lookup returns CDR1 SGHRS and CDR2 YFSETQ. This CDR3 region has 16 residues. Supplemented by reference TRBV5-1 and TRBJ2-7, the full variable domain reads KAGVTQTPRYLIKTRGQQVTLSCSPISGHRSVSWYQQTPGQGLQFLFEYFSETQRNKGNFPGRFSGRQFSNSRSEMNVSTLELGDSALYLCARHCEGSGRSYEQYFGPGTRLTVT.

The V gene is TRBV5-6, the J gene TRBJ2-7; no clear D gene. Trimming took 1 base from V and 3 from J, leaving 14 bases between them. The CDR3 contains 15 residues. Per the germline V gene, CDR1 is SGHDT and CDR2 is YYEEEE. For the CDR3, the DNA is TGTGCCAGCAGCTTGTGGGTAGCCTCTGACTACGAGCAGTACTTC. This encodes CASSLWVASDYEQYF.

The V call is TRBV29-1, the J call TRBJ2-7, with D perhaps TRBD1 or TRBD2 (5 bases each). Trimming pared 4 bases from V and 2 bases from J, leaving 18 bases between. Germline CDR1 is SQVTM and CDR2 is ANQGSEA. The CDR3 loop spans 15 amino acids. As DNA, the CDR3 is TGCAGCGTTGCGCCTCTCGGGACGACCACCTACGAGCAGTACTTC. Translation gives CSVAPLGTTTYEQYF.

The chain recombines TRBV7-9 with TRBJ1-3, with no clear D. V gave up 3 bases and J gave up 0 bases, with 6 bases separating them. Per the germline V gene, CDR1 is SEHNR and CDR2 is FQNEAQ (reference sequence). This CDR3 is 14 amino acids long. The CDR3 region is CASSFRDSGNTIYF. The CDR3, as DNA: TGTGCCAGCAGCTTTCGGGACTCTGGAAACACCATATATTTT.